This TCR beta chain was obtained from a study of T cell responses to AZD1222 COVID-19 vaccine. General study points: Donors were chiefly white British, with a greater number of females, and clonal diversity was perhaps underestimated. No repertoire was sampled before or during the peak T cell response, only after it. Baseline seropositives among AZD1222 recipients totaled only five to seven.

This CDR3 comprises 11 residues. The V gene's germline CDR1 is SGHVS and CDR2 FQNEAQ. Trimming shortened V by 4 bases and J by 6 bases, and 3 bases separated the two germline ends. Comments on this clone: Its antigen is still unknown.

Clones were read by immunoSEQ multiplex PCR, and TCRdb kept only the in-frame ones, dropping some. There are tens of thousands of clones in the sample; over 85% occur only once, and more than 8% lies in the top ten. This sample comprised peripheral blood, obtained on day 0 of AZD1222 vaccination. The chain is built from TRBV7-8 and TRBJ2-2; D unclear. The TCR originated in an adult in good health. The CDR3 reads CASSSPGELFF. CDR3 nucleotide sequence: TGTGCCAGCAGCTCCCCCGGGGAGCTGTTTTTT. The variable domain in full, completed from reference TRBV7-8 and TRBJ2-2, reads GAGVSQSPRYKVAKRGQDVALRCDPISGHVSLFWYQQALGQGPEFLTYFQNEAQLDKSGLPSDRFFAERPEGSVSTLKIQRTQQEDSAVYLCASSSPGELFFGEGSRLTVL.